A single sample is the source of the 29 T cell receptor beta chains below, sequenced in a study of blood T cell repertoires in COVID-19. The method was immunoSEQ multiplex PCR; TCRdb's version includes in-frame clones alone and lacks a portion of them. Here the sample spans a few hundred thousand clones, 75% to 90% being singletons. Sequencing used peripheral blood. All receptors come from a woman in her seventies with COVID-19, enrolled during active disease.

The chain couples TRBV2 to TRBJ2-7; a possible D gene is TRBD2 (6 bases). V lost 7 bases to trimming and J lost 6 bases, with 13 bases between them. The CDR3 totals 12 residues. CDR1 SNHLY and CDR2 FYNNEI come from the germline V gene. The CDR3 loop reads CASTLVGGEQYF. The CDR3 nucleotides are TGTGCCAGCACCCTGGTCGGGGGCGAGCAGTACTTC.

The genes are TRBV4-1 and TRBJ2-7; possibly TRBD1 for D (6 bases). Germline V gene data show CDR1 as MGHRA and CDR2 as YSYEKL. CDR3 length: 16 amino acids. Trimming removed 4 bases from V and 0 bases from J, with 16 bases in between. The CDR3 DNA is TGCGCCAGCAGCCGAGTTACCGGGACAACCTCCTACGAGCAGTACTTC. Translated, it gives CASSRVTGTTSYEQYF.

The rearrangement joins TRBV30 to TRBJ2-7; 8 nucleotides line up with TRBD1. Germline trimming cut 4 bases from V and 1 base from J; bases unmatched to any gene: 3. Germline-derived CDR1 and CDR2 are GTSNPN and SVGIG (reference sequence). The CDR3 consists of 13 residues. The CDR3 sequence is CAWKRQGSYEQYF. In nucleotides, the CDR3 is TGTGCCTGGAAAAGACAGGGGTCCTACGAGCAGTACTTC.

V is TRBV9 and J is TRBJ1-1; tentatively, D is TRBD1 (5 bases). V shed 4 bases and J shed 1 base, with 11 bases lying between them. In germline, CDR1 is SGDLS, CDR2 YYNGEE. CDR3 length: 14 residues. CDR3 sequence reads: CASSHDRENTEAFF. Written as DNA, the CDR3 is TGTGCCAGCAGCCATGACAGAGAGAACACTGAAGCTTTCTTT. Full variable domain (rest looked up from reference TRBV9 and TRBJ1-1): DSGVTQTPKHLITATGQRVTLRCSPRSGDLSVYWYQQSLDQGLQFLIQYYNGEERAKGNILERFSAQQFPDLHSELNLSSLELGDSALYFCASSHDRENTEAFFGQGTRLTVV.

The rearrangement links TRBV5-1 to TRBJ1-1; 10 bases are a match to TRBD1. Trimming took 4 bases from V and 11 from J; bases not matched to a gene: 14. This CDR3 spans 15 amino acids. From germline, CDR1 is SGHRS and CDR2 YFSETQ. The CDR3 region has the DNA TGCGCCAGCAGCCCGAACCGGGACAGGGGTGGTGCGGCTTTCTTT. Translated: CASSPNRDRGGAAFF.

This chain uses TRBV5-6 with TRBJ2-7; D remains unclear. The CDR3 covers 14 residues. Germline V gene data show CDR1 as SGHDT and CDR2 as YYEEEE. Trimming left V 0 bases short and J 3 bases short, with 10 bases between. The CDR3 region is CASSLVQANYEQYF. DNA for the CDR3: TGTGCCAGCAGCTTGGTTCAGGCGAACTACGAGCAGTACTTC.

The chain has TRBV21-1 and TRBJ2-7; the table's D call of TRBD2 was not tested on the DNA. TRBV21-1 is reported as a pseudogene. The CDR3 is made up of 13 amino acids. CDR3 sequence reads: CASSLSGRKEQYF. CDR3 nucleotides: TGTGCCAGCAGCCTTAGCGGGAGGAAAGAGCAGTACTTC.

CDR3 in amino acids: CASTSGGKIYGYTF. CDR3 in DNA: TGTGCCAGCACCTCGGGCGGGAAGATCTATGGCTACACCTTC. The chain links TRBV6-5 to TRBJ1-2; D not certain. The CDR3 covers 14 residues. Trimming stripped 7 bases from V and 4 bases from J, with 16 bases between. CDR1 MNHEY and CDR2 SVGAGI come from the germline V gene.

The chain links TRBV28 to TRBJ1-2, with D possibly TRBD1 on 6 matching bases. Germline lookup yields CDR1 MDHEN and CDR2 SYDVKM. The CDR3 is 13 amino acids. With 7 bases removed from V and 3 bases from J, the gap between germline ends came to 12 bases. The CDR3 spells CASTMGADYGYTF. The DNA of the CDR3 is TGTGCCAGCACCATGGGGGCAGACTATGGCTACACCTTC.

CDR3 DNA sequence: TGCAGTGCTAGTGAAGCAGGGGGCCCAACTGAAGCTTTCTTT. Protein product: CSASEAGGPTEAFF. This chain connects TRBV20-1 to TRBJ1-1; 8 bases align to TRBD1. The germline CDR1 and CDR2 sequences are DFQATT and SNEGSKA (reference sequence). V was clipped by 3 bases and J by 5 bases; unmatched bases: 8. The CDR3 runs to 14 residues.

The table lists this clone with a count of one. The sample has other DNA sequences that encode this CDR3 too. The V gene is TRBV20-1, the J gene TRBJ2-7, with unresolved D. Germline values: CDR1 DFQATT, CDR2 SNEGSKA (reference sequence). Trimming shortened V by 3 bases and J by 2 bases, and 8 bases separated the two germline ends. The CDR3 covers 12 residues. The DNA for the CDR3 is TGCAGTGCTAGTAGCACGACCTACGAGCAGTACTTC. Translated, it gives CSASSTTYEQYF.

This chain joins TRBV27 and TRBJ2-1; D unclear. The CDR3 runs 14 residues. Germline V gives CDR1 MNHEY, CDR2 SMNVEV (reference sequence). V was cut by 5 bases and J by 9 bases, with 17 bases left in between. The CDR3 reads CASSPGSRSGEQFF. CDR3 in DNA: TGTGCCAGCAGTCCGGGTTCACGGTCGGGTGAGCAGTTCTTC.

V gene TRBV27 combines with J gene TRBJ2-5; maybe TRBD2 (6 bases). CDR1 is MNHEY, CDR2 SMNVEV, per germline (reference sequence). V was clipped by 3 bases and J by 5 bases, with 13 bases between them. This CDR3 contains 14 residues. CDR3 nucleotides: TGTGCCAGCAGTTTCGCACGGGGGAGGGAGACCCAGTACTTC. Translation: CASSFARGRETQYF.

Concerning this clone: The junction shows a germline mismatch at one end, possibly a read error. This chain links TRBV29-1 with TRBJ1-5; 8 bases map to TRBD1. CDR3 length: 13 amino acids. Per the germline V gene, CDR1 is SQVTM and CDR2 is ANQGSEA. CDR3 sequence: CSVEGQGNQPQHF. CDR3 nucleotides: TGCAGCGTGGAAGGACAGGGAAATCAGCCCCAGCATTTT. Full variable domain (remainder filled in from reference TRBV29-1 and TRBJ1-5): SAVISQKPSRDICQRGTSLTIQCQVDSQVTMMFWYRQQPGQSLTLIATANQGSEATYESGFVIDKFPISRPNLTFSTLTVSNMSPEDSSIYLCSVEGQGNQPQHFGDGTRLSIL.

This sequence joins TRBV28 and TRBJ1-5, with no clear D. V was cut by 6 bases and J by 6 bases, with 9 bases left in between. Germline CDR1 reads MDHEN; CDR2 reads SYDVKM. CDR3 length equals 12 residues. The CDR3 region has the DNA TGTGCCAGCAGACAGCTCGCTCAGCCCCAGCATTTT. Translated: CASRQLAQPQHF. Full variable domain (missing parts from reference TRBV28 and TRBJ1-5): DVKVTQSSRYLVKRTGEKVFLECVQDMDHENMFWYRQDPGLGLRLIYFSYDVKMKEKGDIPEGYSVSREKKERFSLILESASTNQTSMYLCASRQLAQPQHFGDGTRLSIL.

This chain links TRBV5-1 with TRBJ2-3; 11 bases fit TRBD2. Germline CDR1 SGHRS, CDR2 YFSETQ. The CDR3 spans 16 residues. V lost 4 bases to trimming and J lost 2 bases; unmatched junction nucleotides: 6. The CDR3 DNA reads TGCGCCAGCAGCGGGGGGACTAGCGGCAACACAGATACGCAGTATTTT. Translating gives CASSGGTSGNTDTQYF.

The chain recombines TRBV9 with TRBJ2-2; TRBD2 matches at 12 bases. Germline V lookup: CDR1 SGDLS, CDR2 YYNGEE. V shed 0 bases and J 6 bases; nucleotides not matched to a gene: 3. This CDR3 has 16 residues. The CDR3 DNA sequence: TGTGCCAGCAGCGTAGTACTAGCGGGAGGATCCGGGGAGCTGTTTTTT. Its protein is CASSVVLAGGSGELFF.

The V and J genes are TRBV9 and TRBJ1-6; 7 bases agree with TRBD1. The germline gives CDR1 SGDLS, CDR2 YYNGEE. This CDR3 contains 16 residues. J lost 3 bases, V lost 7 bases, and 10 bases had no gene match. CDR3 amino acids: CASSQFGDSYNSPLHF. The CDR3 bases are TGTGCCAGCTCTCAATTCGGGGACAGCTATAATTCACCCCTCCACTTT. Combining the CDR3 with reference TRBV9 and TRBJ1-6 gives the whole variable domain DSGVTQTPKHLITATGQRVTLRCSPRSGDLSVYWYQQSLDQGLQFLIQYYNGEERAKGNILERFSAQQFPDLHSELNLSSLELGDSALYFCASSQFGDSYNSPLHFGNGTRLTVT.

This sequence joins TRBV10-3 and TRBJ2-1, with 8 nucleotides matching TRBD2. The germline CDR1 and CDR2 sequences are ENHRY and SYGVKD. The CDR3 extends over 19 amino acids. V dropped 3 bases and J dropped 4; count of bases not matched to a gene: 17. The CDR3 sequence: CAISDPGLGGYGSYNEQFF. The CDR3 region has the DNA TGTGCCATCAGTGACCCGGGACTAGGGGGTTATGGGAGTTACAATGAGCAGTTCTTC.

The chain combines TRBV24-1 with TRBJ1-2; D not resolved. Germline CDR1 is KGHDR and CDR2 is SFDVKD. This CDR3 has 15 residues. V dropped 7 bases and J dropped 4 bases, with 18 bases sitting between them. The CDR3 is CATSRKNPGSYGYTF. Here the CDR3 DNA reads TGTGCCACCAGCCGAAAGAACCCAGGCTCCTATGGCTACACCTTC.

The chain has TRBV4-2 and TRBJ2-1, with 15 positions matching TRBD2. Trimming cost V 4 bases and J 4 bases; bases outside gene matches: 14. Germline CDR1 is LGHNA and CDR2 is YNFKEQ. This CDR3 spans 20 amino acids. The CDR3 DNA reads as TGTGCCAGCAGCCGGGAGGGACTAGCGGGAGGACCCGTTGAGTACAATGAGCAGTTCTTC. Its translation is CASSREGLAGGPVEYNEQFF.

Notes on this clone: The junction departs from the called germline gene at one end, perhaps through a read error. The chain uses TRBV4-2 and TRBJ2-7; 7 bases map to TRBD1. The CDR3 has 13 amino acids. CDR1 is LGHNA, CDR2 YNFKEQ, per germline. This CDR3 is CASSPRTGYGQYF. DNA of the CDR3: TGTGCCAGCAGCCCCAGGACAGGCTACGGGCAGTACTTC.

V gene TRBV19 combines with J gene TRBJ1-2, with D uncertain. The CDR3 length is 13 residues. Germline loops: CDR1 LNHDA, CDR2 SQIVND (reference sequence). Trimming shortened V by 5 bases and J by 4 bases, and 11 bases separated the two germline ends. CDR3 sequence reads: CASSRTEIYGYTF. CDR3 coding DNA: TGTGCCAGTAGTCGTACGGAGATCTATGGCTACACCTTC.

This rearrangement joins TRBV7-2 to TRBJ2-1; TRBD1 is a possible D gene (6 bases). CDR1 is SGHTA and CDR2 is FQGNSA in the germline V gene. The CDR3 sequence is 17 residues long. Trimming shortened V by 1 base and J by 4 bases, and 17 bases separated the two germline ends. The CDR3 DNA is TGTGCCAGCAGCTTAGTAGGCGTAGGACAGCGATACAATGAGCAGTTCTTC. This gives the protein CASSLVGVGQRYNEQFF. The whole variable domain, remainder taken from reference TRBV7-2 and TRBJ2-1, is GAGVSQSPSNKVTEKGKDVELRCDPISGHTALYWYRQSLGQGLEFLIYFQGNSAPDKSGLPSDRFSAERTGGSVSTLTIQRTQQEDSAVYLCASSLVGVGQRYNEQFFGPGTRLTVL.

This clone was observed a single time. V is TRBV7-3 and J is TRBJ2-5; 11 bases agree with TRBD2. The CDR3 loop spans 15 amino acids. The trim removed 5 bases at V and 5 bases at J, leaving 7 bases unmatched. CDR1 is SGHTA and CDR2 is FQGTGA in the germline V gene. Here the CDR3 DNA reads TGTGCCAGCAGCCCCGGGACTAGCGGTCGGGAGACCCAGTACTTC. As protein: CASSPGTSGRETQYF.

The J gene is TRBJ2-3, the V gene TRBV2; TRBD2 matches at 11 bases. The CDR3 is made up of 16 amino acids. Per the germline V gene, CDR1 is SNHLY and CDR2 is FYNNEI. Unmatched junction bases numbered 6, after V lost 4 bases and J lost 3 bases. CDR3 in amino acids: CASSGTSGRVTDTQYF. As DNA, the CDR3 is TGTGCCAGCAGTGGAACTAGCGGGAGAGTAACAGATACGCAGTATTTT. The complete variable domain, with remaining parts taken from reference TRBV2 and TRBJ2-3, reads EPEVTQTPSHQVTQMGQEVILRCVPISNHLYFYWYRQILGQKVEFLVSFYNNEISEKSEIFDDQFSVERPDGSNFTLKIRSTKLEDSAMYFCASSGTSGRVTDTQYFGPGTRLTVL.

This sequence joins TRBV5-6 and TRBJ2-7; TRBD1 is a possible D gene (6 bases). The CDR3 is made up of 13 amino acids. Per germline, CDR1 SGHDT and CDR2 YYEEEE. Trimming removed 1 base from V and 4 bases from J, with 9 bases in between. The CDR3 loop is CASSLMGTYEQYF. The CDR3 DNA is TGTGCCAGCAGCTTGATGGGGACATACGAGCAGTACTTC.

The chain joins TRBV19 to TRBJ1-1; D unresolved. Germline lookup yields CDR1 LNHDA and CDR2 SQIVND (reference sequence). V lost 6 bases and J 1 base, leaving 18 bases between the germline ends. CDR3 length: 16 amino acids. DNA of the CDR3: TGTGCCAGTAGACCTGGCGACGGGGAGGAGAACACTGAAGCTTTCTTT. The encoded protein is CASRPGDGEENTEAFF.

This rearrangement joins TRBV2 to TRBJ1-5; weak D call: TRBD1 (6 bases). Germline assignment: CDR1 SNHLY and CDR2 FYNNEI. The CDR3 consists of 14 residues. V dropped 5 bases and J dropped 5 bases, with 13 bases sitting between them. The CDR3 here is CASSQQGRDQPQHF. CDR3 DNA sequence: TGTGCCAGCAGTCAACAGGGTAGGGATCAGCCCCAGCATTTT.